These T cell receptor beta chains were read from a single sample in a study of control samples from healthy donors and cancer patients. Sequenced by immunoSEQ multiplex PCR; TCRdb stores in-frame clones only, minus some. The data hold 260,000 or so clones, with roughly four fifths observed a single time. Specimen: PBMCs. Receptors originate from a woman aged 55-69 years with lung cancer. CDR3s include the opening cysteine and the closing phenylalanine or tryptophan. D genes are given only for firm matches. Clone size is stated in some rows and not others, as once, few, many or a class when expanded.

v_call	d_call	j_call	clone_size	cdr3_aa	cdr3_nt
TRBV11-2	-	TRBJ1-5	-	CASSLVSGSNQPQHF	TGTGCCAGCAGCTTAGTTTCAGGTAGCAATCAGCCCCAGCATTTT
TRBV2	-	TRBJ1-5	-	CASRGLTRGFYSNQPQHF	TGTGCCAGCAGGGGTCTGACACGGGGGTTTTATAGCAATCAGCCCCAGCATTTT
TRBV7-3	-	TRBJ2-5	-	CASSLNGGGRETQYF	TGTGCCAGCAGCTTAAATGGAGGGGGCCGAGAGACCCAGTACTTC
TRBV11-2	TRBD1	TRBJ1-1	-	CASSLTGGVNTEAFF	TGTGCCAGCAGCTTAACAGGGGGCGTGAACACTGAAGCTTTCTTT
TRBV15	-	TRBJ2-3	-	CATSRADSVGTDTQYF	TGTGCCACCAGCAGAGCGGACAGTGTGGGCACAGATACGCAGTATTTT
TRBV28	-	TRBJ1-2	-	CASSLAPHGNYGYTF	TGTGCCAGCAGTTTAGCCCCCCACGGTAACTATGGCTACACCTTC
TRBV7-9	-	TRBJ1-2	once	CASSPNNQVFRGYTF	TGTGCCAGCAGCCCTAACAACCAGGTTTTCCGTGGCTACACCTTC
TRBV5-1	-	TRBJ1-3	-	CASSLGRRNSGNTIYF	TGCGCCAGCAGCTTGGGTCGCAGAAACTCTGGAAACACCATATATTTT
TRBV29-1	-	TRBJ2-7	few	CSVETGVTYEQYF	TGCAGCGTGGAAACAGGTGTTACCTACGAGCAGTACTTC
TRBV6-5	-	TRBJ1-4	-	CASSYSLGRGNEKLFF	TGTGCCAGCAGTTACTCGTTGGGCAGGGGTAATGAAAAACTGTTTTTT
TRBV5-1	TRBD2	TRBJ2-5	-	CASSLALAGGETQYF	TGCGCCAGCAGCTTGGCACTAGCGGGAGGAGAGACCCAGTACTTC
TRBV9	TRBD1	TRBJ2-3	-	CASSARQGTDTQYF	TGTGCCAGCAGCGCCCGACAGGGTACAGATACGCAGTATTTT
TRBV6-6	-	TRBJ1-5	few	CASSYSGSSQPQHF	TGTGCCAGCAGTTACTCCGGCAGTTCTCAGCCCCAGCATTTT
TRBV28	-	TRBJ1-1	many	CASINEGMNTEAFF	TGTGCCAGCATTAACGAGGGCATGAACACTGAAGCTTTCTTT
TRBV4-1	-	TRBJ2-3	-	CASSQQPPGQSDTQYF	TGCGCCAGCAGCCAACAACCCCCGGGGCAATCAGATACGCAGTATTTT
TRBV6-5	TRBD1	TRBJ1-6	-	CASSYSSTGGWSPLHF	TGTGCCAGCAGTTACTCGTCAACAGGGGGCTGGTCACCCCTCCACTTT
TRBV5-4	TRBD2	TRBJ2-1	-	CASSRLAGADNEQFF	TGTGCCAGCAGCCGGTTAGCGGGGGCAGACAATGAGCAGTTCTTC
TRBV6-1	-	TRBJ2-7	-	CASSLPRGQTYEQYF	TGTGCCAGCAGCCTCCCGCGGGGACAAACCTACGAGCAGTACTTC
TRBV19	-	TRBJ2-2	-	CASSIDPPGITGELFF	TGTGCCAGTAGTATAGATCCCCCGGGGATCACCGGGGAGCTGTTTTTT
TRBV5-1	-	TRBJ2-2	-	CASSLDSGGAGELFF	TGCGCCAGCAGCCTCGACAGCGGTGGGGCCGGGGAGCTGTTTTTT
TRBV7-9	TRBD1	TRBJ1-2	-	CASSLGQGNYGYTF	TGTGCCAGCAGCTTAGGACAGGGGAACTATGGCTACACCTTC
TRBV11-2	TRBD1	TRBJ1-1	few	CASSHRDRGWTEAFF	TGTGCCAGCAGTCATCGGGACAGGGGATGGACTGAAGCTTTCTTT
TRBV4-1	-	TRBJ1-2	once	CASSQEISGYGYTF	TGCGCCAGCAGCCAAGAGATCTCGGGATATGGCTACACCTTC
TRBV27	TRBD1	TRBJ1-4	-	CASSLSRGINEKLFF	TGTGCCAGCAGTTTATCCAGGGGGATTAATGAAAAACTGTTTTTT
TRBV7-2	TRBD2	TRBJ2-3	-	CASSSGTSRTDTQYF	TGTGCCAGCAGTTCCGGGACTAGCCGCACAGATACGCAGTATTTT
TRBV6-5	TRBD1	TRBJ1-5	-	CASSPQGDQPQHF	TGTGCCAGCAGTCCCCAGGGGGACCAGCCCCAGCATTTT
TRBV3-1/TRBV3-2	TRBD1	TRBJ1-6	-	CATKETGQLNSPLHF	TGTGCCACCAAGGAGACAGGGCAGCTTAATTCACCCCTCCACTTT